This TCR beta chain is drawn from a study of blood T cell repertoires in COVID-19. Whole-study context: From T cells, B-cell-depleted T cells, or PBMCs came the material, which was cDNA or gDNA.

In the source study's methods: It was from reference gene primer amplification that nucleated cell counts were estimated. The data were produced by immunoSEQ multiplex PCR, yet TCRdb's version contains in-frame clones alone and is incomplete. V and J calls and clone size are given by that table; D and trimming were obtained from the DNA. The sample carries 260,000 or so clones, nearly 85% recorded once. The ends lost 7 bases at V and 8 bases at J; junction bases unmatched: 6. The CDR3 length is 12 residues. Germline V gene lookup returns CDR1 LNHDA and CDR2 SQIVND (reference sequence). The specimen was peripheral blood. V usage is TRBV19 and J usage is TRBJ1-2; TRBD1 aligns across 8 bases. The sequence derives from a human donor in a cohort sampled during active COVID-19. In DNA, the CDR3 is TGTGCCAGTATGACCAGGGGGCGAGGCTACACCTTC. As protein: CASMTRGRGYTF. The variable domain in full, with the rest retrieved from reference TRBV19 and TRBJ1-2, is DGGITQSPKYLFRKEGQNVTLSCEQNLNHDAMYWYRQDPGQGLRLIYYSQIVNDFQKGDIAEGYSVSREKKESFPLTVTSAQKNPTAFYLCASMTRGRGYTFGSGTRLTVV.